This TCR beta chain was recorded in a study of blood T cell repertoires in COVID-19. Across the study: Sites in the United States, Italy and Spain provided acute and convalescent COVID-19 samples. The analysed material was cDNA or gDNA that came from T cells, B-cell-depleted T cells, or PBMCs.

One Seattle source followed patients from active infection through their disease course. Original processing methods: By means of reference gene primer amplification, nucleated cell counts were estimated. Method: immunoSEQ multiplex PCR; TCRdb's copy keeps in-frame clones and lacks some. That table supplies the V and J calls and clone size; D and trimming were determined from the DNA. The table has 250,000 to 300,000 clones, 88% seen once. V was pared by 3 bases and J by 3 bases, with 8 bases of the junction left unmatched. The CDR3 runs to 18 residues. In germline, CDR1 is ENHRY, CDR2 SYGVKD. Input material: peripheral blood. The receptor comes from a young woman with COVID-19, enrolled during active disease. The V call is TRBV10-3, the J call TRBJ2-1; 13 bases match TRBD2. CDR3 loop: CAISDRTSGSLGYNEQFF. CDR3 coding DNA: TGTGCCATCAGTGACCGGACTAGCGGGAGTTTGGGCTACAATGAGCAGTTCTTC.